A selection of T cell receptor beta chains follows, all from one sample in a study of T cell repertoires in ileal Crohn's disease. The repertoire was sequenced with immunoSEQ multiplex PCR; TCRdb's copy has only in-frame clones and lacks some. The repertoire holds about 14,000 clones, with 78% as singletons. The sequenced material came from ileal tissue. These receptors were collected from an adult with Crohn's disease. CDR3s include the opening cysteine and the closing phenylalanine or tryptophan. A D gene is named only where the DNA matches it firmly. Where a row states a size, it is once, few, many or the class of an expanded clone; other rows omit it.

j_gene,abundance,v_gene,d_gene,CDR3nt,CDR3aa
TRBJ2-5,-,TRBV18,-,TGTGCCAGCTCCCCCGGGTCCCAGGGGCAGACCCAGTACTTC,CASSPGSQGQTQYF
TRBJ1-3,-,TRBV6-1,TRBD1,TGTGCCAGCAGTGGGCATACGACAGGGACTGGAAACACCATATATTTT,CASSGHTTGTGNTIYF
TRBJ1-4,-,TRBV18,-,TGTGCCAGCTCAGAGGACAGACAGGATGAAAAACTGTTTTTT,CASSEDRQDEKLFF
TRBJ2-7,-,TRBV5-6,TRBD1,TGTGCCAGCAGCTGGGGAGACAGGGACGAGCAGTACTTC,CASSWGDRDEQYF
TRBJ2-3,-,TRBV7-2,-,TGTGCCAGCAATGCGCGGACAGATACGCAGTATTTT,CASNARTDTQYF
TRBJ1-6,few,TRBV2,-,TGTGCCAGCAGTGGTACAGGGCGCATTAATTCACCCCTCCACTTT,CASSGTGRINSPLHF
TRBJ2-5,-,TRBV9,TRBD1,TGTGCCAGCAGCGTAGGGGGCAGGGGGTCGGAGACCCAGTACTTC,CASSVGGRGSETQYF
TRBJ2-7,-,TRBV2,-,TGTGCCAGCAGTACTAGTGCGGGCAGGTCCTACGAGCAGTACTTC,CASSTSAGRSYEQYF
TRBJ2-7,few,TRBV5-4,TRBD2,TGTGCCAGCAGCTTGGACCCTAGCGGGGTCGAGCAGTACTTC,CASSLDPSGVEQYF
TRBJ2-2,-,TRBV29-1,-,TGCAGCGTTTCGAACATGAACACCGGGGAGCTGTTTTTT,CSVSNMNTGELFF
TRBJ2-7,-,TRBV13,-,TGTGCCAGCAGCCTACACCGGACGGCCGGGATTTCAGAGCAGTACTTC,CASSLHRTAGISEQYF
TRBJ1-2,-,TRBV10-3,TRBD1,TGTGCCATCACTCGGGACAGGGTATATGGCTACACCTTC,CAITRDRVYGYTF
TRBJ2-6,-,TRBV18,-,TGTGCCAGCTCACACAGGCTAGGGGCCAACGTCCTGACTTTC,CASSHRLGANVLTF
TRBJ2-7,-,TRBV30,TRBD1,TGTGCCTGGAGAACCGGGACAGGGGGTTACGAGCAGTACTTC,CAWRTGTGGYEQYF
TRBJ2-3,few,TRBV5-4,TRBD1,TGTGCCAGCAGCTTGGGACAGGGGGAACAAAGCACAGATACGCAGTATTTT,CASSLGQGEQSTDTQYF
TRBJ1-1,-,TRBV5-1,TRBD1,TGCGCCAGCAGCCCCCGGGACAGTCCGAACACTGAAGCTTTCTTT,CASSPRDSPNTEAFF